This T cell receptor beta chain was sequenced for a study of human T cells and chemical hapten exposure. Study as a whole: Diphenylcyclopropenone, dosed weekly to the scalp, was given to patients throughout the approximately 24-week study.

Study-wide findings and caveats: Significantly greater numbers of large CDR3 similarity clusters came from expanded TCRs than from controls. As patch test score rose, PT1 expanded TCR counts tended to rise as well.

TCRdb called the RACE reads again in MiXCR, with one record for every CDR3 protein. The table records some 400,000 distinct CDR3 sequences, roughly 4.6% of them present only once. This clonotype was seen ten or more times. What it recognizes is unknown. Indicated time point: pre-sensitization, week 0. The treatment denotes: therapeutic diphenylcyclopropenone sensitization with weekly scalp DPC. Prior to each patch test being applied, blood was drawn. The receptor was isolated from a woman aged 50 to 60 with alopecia areata. Some clones in this sample may be carry-over from other donors' samples. The sequencing used whole blood, collected in connection with sensitization to the hapten diphenylcyclopropenone (DPC).

Written as DNA, the CDR3 is TGTGCCAGCTCACCGGGCGGGACTAGCGGGGGAGACGAGCAGTACTTC. Translating it yields CASSPGGTSGGDEQYF. This chain uses TRBV18 with TRBJ2-7, with 14 bases matching TRBD2. With V trimmed by 3 bases and J by 5 bases, 6 bases remained unmatched. Per germline, CDR1 KGHSH and CDR2 LQKENI. The CDR3 spans 16 residues. The full variable domain, with the rest looked up from reference TRBV18 and TRBJ2-7, is NAGVMQNPRHLVRRRGQEARLRCSPMKGHSHVYWYRQLPEEGLKFMVYLQKENIIDESGMPKERFSAEFPKEGPSILRIQQVVRGDSAAYFCASSPGGTSGGDEQYFGPGTRLTVT.